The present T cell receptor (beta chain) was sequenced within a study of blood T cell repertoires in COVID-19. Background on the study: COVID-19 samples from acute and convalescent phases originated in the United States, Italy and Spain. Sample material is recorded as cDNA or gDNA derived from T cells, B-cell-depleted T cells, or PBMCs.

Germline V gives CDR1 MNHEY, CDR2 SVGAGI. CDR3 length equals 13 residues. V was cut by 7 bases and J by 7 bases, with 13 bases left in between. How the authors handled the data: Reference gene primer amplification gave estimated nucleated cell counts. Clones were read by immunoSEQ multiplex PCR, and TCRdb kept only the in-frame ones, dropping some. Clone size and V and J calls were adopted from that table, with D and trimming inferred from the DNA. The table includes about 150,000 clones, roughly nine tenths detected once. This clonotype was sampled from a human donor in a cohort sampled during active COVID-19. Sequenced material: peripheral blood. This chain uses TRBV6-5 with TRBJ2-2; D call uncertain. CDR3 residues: CASNENGGGELFF. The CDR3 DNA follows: TGTGCCAGCAACGAAAACGGTGGCGGGGAGCTGTTTTTT.